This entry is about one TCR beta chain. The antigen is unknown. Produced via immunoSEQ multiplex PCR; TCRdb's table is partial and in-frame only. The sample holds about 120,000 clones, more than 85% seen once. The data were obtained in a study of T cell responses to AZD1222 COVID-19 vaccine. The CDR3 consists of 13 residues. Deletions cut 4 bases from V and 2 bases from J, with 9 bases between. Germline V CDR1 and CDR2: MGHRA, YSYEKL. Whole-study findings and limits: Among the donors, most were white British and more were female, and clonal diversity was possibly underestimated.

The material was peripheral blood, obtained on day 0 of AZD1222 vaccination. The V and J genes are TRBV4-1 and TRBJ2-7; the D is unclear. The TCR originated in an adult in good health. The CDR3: CASSLVAAYEQYF. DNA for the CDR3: TGCGCCAGCAGCCTGGTCGCCGCCTACGAGCAGTACTTC.